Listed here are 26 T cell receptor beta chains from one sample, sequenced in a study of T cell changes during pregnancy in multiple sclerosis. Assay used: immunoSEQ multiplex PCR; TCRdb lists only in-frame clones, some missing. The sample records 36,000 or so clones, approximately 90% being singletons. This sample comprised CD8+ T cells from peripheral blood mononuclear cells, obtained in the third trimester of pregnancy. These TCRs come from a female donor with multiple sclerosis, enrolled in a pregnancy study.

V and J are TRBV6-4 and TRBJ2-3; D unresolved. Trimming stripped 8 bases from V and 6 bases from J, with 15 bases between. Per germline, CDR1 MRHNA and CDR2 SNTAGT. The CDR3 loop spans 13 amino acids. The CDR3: CASSPDGHDTQYF. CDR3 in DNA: TGTGCCAGCTCCCCAGATGGCCACGATACGCAGTATTTT.

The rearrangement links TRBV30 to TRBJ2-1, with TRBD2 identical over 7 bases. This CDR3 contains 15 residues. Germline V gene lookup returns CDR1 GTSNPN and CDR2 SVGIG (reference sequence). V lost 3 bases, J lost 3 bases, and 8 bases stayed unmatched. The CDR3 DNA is TGTGCCTGGAGACAGACTAGCTCTCTCTACAATGAGCAGTTCTTC. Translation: CAWRQTSSLYNEQFF.

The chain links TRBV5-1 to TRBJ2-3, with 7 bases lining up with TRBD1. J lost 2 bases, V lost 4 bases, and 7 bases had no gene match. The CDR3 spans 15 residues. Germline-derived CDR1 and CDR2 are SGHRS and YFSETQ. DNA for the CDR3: TGCGCCAGCAGCCTGGACAGGCCGGACACAGATACGCAGTATTTT. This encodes CASSLDRPDTDTQYF.

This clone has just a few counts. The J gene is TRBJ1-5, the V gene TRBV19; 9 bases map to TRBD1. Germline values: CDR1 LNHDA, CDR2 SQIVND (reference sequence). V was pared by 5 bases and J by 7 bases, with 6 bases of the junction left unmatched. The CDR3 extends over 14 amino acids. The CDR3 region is CASSYRGLGQPQHF. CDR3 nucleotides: TGTGCCAGTAGTTACAGGGGGCTCGGGCAGCCCCAGCATTTT.

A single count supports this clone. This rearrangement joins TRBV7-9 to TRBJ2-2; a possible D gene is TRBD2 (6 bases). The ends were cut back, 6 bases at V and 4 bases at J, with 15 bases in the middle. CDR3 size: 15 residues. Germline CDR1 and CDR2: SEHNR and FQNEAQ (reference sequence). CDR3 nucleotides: TGTGCCAGCAGTGGGACGGGCGGGATCACCGGGGAGCTGTTTTTT. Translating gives CASSGTGGITGELFF.

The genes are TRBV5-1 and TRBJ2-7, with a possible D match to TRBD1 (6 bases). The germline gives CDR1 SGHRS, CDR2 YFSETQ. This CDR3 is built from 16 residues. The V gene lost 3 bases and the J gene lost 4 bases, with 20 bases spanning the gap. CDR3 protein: CASSSTFTTGSYEQYF. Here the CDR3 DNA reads TGCGCCAGCAGCTCAACTTTTACGACAGGATCTTACGAGCAGTACTTC. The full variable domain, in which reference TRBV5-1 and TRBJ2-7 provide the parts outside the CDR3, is KAGVTQTPRYLIKTRGQQVTLSCSPISGHRSVSWYQQTPGQGLQFLFEYFSETQRNKGNFPGRFSGRQFSNSRSEMNVSTLELGDSALYLCASSSTFTTGSYEQYFGPGTRLTVT.

Here the CDR3 DNA reads TGTGCCAGCGGGCCAAGGCAGGGGAACCACGAGCAGTACTTC. Translation: CASGPRQGNHEQYF. The chain uses TRBV6-1 and TRBJ2-7; possible D gene TRBD1, 6 bases. CDR1 is MNHNS and CDR2 is SASEGT in the germline V gene. The CDR3 runs 14 residues. Trimming removed 8 bases from V and 5 bases from J, with 19 bases in between.

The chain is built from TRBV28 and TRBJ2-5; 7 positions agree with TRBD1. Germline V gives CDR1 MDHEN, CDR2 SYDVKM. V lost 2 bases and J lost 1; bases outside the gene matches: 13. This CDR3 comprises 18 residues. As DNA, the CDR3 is TGTGCCAGCAGTTTACATAGACAGGGCTTAACTCCCCAAGAGACCCAGTACTTC. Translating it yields CASSLHRQGLTPQETQYF. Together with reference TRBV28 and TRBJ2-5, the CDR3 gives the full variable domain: DVKVTQSSRYLVKRTGEKVFLECVQDMDHENMFWYRQDPGLGLRLIYFSYDVKMKEKGDIPEGYSVSREKKERFSLILESASTNQTSMYLCASSLHRQGLTPQETQYFGPGTRLLVL.

CDR3 nucleotide sequence: TGTGCCAGCAGCTTTGTTCCAGGGTCCAATCAGCCCCAGCATTTT. Protein: CASSFVPGSNQPQHF. The gene calls are TRBV7-7 and TRBJ1-5; possible D gene TRBD1, 5 bases. This CDR3 contains 15 residues. V was shortened by 3 bases and J by 3 bases, with 12 bases between the two germline ends. In germline, CDR1 is SSHAT, CDR2 FNYEAQ (reference sequence).

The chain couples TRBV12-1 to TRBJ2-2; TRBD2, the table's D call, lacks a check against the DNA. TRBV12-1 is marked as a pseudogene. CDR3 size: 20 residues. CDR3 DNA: TGTGCCAGCAGCTCTCCACAGGGGGCAGGACTAGCGGGGATCACCGGGGAGCTGTTTTTT. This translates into CASSSPQGAGLAGITGELFF.

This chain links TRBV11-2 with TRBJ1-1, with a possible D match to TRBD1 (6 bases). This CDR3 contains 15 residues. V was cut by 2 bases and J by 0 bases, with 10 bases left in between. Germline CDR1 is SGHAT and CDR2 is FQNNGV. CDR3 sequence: CASSLRGTLNTEAFF. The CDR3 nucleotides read TGTGCCAGCAGCTTAAGGGGGACACTGAACACTGAAGCTTTCTTT.

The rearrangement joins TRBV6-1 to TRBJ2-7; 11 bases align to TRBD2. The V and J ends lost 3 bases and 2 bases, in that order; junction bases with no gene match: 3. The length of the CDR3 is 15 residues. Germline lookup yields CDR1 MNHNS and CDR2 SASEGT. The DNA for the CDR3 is TGTGCCAGCAGTGACCGACTAGCGGGGCCCTACGAGCAGTACTTC. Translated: CASSDRLAGPYEQYF.

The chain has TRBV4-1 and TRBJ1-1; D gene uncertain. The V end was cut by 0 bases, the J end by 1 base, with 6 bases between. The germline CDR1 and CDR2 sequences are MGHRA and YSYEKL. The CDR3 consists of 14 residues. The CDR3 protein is CASSQERENTEAFF. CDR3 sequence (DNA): TGCGCCAGCAGCCAAGAGAGGGAGAACACTGAAGCTTTCTTT.

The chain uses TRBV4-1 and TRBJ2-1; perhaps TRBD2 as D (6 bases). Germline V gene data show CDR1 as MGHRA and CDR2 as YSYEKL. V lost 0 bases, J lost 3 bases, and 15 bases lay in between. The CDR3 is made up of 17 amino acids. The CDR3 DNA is TGCGCCAGCAGCCAAGAAGATCGGGGACTCCTCTACAATGAGCAGTTCTTC. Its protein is CASSQEDRGLLYNEQFF.

CDR3 amino acids: CASGFQPSGSGGELFF. The CDR3, as DNA: TGTGCTAGTGGTTTCCAACCTAGCGGGAGTGGCGGGGAGCTGTTTTTT. J is TRBJ2-2 and V is TRBV12-5; TRBD2 aligns across 10 bases. CDR3 length equals 16 residues. Germline CDR1 and CDR2: LGHNT and FRNRAP. The J segment lost 7 bases and the V segment lost 3 bases, leaving 8 bases of the junction unmatched.

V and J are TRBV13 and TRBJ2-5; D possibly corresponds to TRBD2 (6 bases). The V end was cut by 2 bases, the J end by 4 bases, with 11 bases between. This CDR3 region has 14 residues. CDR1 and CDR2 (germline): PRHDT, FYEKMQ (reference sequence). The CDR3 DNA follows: TGTGCCAGCAGCTTACGGGACTCCCCAGAGACCCAGTACTTC. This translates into CASSLRDSPETQYF.

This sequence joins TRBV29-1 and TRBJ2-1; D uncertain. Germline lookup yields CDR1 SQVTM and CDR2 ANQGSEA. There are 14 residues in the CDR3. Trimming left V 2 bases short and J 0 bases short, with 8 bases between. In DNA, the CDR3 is TGCAGCGTTGAAAGCTTGGTCTCCTACAATGAGCAGTTCTTC. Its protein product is CSVESLVSYNEQFF.

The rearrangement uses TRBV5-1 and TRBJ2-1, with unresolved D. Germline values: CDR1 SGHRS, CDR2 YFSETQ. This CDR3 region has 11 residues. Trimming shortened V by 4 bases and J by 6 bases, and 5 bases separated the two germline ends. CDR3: CASSELNEQFF. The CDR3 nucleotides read TGCGCCAGCAGCGAGCTCAATGAGCAGTTCTTC. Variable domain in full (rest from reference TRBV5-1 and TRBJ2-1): KAGVTQTPRYLIKTRGQQVTLSCSPISGHRSVSWYQQTPGQGLQFLFEYFSETQRNKGNFPGRFSGRQFSNSRSEMNVSTLELGDSALYLCASSELNEQFFGPGTRLTVL.

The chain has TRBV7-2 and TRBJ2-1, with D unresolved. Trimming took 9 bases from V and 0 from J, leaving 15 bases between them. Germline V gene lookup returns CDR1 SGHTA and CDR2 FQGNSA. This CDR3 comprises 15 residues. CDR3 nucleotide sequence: TGTGCCAGTTTCGTTCAGCGTAGCTCCTACAATGAGCAGTTCTTC. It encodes CASFVQRSSYNEQFF.

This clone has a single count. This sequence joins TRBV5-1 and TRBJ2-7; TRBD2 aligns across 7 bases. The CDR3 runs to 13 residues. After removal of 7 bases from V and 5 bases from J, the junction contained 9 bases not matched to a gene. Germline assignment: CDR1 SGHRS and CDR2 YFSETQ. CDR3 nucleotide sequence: TGCGCCAGCGGCCGGGAGCGGGGTCACGAGCAGTACTTC. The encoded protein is CASGRERGHEQYF.

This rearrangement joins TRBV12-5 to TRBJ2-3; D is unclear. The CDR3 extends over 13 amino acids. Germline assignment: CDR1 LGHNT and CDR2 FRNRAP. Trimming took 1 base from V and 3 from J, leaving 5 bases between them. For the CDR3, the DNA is TGTGCTAGTGGTTTGGCCCCTACAGATACGCAGTATTTT. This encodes CASGLAPTDTQYF. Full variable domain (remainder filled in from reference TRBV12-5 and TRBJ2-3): DARVTQTPRHKVTEMGQEVTMRCQPILGHNTVFWYRQTMMQGLELLAYFRNRAPLDDSGMPKDRFSAEMPDATLATLKIQPSEPRDSAVYFCASGLAPTDTQYFGPGTRLTVL.

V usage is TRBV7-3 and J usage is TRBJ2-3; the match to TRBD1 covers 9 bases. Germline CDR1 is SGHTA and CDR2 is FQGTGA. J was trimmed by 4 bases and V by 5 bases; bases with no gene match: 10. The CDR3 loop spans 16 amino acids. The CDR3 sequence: CASSQNRDRDPDTQYF. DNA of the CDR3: TGTGCCAGCAGCCAGAACCGGGACAGGGACCCAGATACGCAGTATTTT. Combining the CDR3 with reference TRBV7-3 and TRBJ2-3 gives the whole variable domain GAGVSQTPSNKVTEKGKYVELRCDPISGHTALYWYRQSLGQGPEFLIYFQGTGAADDSGLPNDRFFAVRPEGSVSTLKIQRTERGDSAVYLCASSQNRDRDPDTQYFGPGTRLTVL.

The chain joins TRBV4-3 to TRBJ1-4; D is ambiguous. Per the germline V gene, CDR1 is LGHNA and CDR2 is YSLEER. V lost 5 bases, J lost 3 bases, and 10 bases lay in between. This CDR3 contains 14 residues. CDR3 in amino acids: CASSSREANEKLFF. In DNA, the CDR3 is TGCGCCAGCAGCTCAAGAGAGGCTAATGAAAAACTGTTTTTT.

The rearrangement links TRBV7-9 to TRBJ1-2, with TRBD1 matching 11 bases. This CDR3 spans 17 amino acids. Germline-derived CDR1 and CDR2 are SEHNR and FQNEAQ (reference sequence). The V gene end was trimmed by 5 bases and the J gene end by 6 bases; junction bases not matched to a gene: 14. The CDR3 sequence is CASSPEADRGQEHGYTF. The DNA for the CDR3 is TGTGCCAGCAGCCCAGAGGCGGACAGGGGGCAAGAGCATGGCTACACCTTC. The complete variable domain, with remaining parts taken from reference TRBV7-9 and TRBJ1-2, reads DTGVSQNPRHKITKRGQNVTFRCDPISEHNRLYWYRQTLGQGPEFLTYFQNEAQLEKSRLLSDRFSAERPKGSFSTLEIQRTEQGDSAMYLCASSPEADRGQEHGYTFGSGTRLTVV.

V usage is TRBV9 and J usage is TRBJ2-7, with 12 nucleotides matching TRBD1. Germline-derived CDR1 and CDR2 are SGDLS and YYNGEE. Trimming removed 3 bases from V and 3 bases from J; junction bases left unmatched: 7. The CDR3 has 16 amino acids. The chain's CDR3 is CASSDPGQGAGYEQYF. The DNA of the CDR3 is TGTGCCAGCAGCGATCCGGGACAGGGGGCGGGCTACGAGCAGTACTTC.

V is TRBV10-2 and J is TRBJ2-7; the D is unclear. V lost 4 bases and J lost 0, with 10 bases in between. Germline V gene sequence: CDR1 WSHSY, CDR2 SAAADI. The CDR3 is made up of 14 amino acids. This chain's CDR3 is CASSVSAYSYEQYF. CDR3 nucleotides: TGCGCCAGCAGTGTATCTGCGTACTCCTACGAGCAGTACTTC.